The 23 T cell receptor beta chains below all came from one sample that was sequenced in a study of T cells in Graves' hyperthyroidism and ophthalmopathy (dated by TCRdb to about 2019). Libraries were made using multiplex PCR. Instrument used: Illumina HiSeq 2000. The TCR beta CDR3 regions were amplified from the RNA transcripts. The first round of RT-PCR for the TCR CDR3 was performed with the HTBI primer set and the Qiagen OneStep RT-PCR kit. Through fastp at Q25 and MiXCR, TCRdb rebuilt clones from the public reads, retaining in-frame beta chains. Rows merge per CDR3 protein into single entries with the most common DNA and genes. The sample yields 400,000 or so distinct CDR3 sequences; approximately 15% were counted once. The ten largest clones capture around 20% of the sample. Material: blood. These TCRs come from a woman between 25 and 40 years old with Graves' ophthalmopathy.

This clonotype showed up many times. The chain links TRBV28 to TRBJ1-5, with 8 bases aligning to TRBD1. J lost 7 bases, V lost 11 bases, and 13 bases had no gene match. Germline V gene sequence: CDR1 MDHEN, CDR2 SYDVKM. The CDR3 runs 14 residues. CDR3 DNA: TGTGCCGCTAGCGACAGGGGCGCAGACCAGCCCCAGCATTTT. This sequence encodes CAASDRGADQPQHF.

The V and J genes are TRBV11-3 and TRBJ2-3; TRBD2 agrees at 7 bases. V was clipped by 4 bases and J by 1 base; unmatched bases: 5. Per germline, CDR1 SGHNT and CDR2 YENEEA. This CDR3 is built from 15 residues. CDR3 sequence (DNA): TGTGCCAGCAGCTCCGGGGGGATGGGCACAGATACGCAGTATTTT. Its protein is CASSSGGMGTDTQYF.

This clonotype was detected only a few times. This sequence joins TRBV7-9 and TRBJ2-2; 8 nucleotides match TRBD2. V lost 5 bases and J lost 2; bases outside the gene matches: 7. CDR3 length: 16 residues. CDR1 SEHNR and CDR2 FQNEAQ come from the germline V gene (reference sequence). CDR3 sequence (DNA): TGTGCCAGCAGCCCAAACGGGGGGGCAAACACCGGGGAGCTGTTTTTT. Its translation is CASSPNGGANTGELFF.

This clonotype was seen many times. The chain has TRBV20-1 and TRBJ2-7; D may be TRBD1 or TRBD2 (6 bases each). V shed 7 bases and J shed 1 base, with 11 bases lying between them. CDR1 and CDR2 from the germline V gene are DFQATT and SNEGSKA (reference sequence). The CDR3 loop spans 12 amino acids. The DNA for the CDR3 is TGCAGTGGCGGGACAAATTCCTACGAGCAGTACTTC. Protein sequence: CSGGTNSYEQYF.

This clonotype was seen at least ten times. CDR3 amino acids: CASSLGVTVNQPQHF. The CDR3 DNA follows: TGTGCCAGCAGTTTGGGCGTCACGGTTAATCAGCCCCAGCATTTT. This chain connects TRBV28 to TRBJ1-5, with no clear D. Trimming shortened V by 3 bases and J by 4 bases, and 13 bases separated the two germline ends. This CDR3 has 15 residues. Germline lookup yields CDR1 MDHEN and CDR2 SYDVKM.

This clonotype was seen just once. V is TRBV30 and J is TRBJ2-7; D call uncertain. V gave up 2 bases and J gave up 5 bases, with 10 bases separating them. This CDR3 has 12 residues. CDR1 and CDR2 (germline): GTSNPN, SVGIG (reference sequence). The CDR3 spells CAWSRAWDEQYF. For the CDR3, the DNA is TGTGCCTGGAGTAGGGCTTGGGACGAGCAGTACTTC.

This clonotype has at least ten counts. This chain links TRBV27 with TRBJ1-6, with a possible D match to TRBD1 (6 bases). V was clipped by 2 bases and J by 5 bases, with 19 bases between them. Germline V lookup: CDR1 MNHEY, CDR2 SMNVEV (reference sequence). The CDR3 runs to 18 residues. The CDR3 sequence is CASSLKHQGSIDNSPLHF. CDR3 in DNA: TGTGCCAGCAGTTTAAAACACCAGGGGAGTATCGATAATTCACCCCTCCACTTT.

Ten or more counts support this clonotype. As DNA, the CDR3 is TGTGCCAGCAGTTTCGACGGCGATGAAGCTTTCTTT. This translates into CASSFDGDEAFF. The rearrangement uses TRBV7-3 and TRBJ1-1; D is unclear. The CDR3 consists of 12 residues. V lost 6 bases and J 7 bases, leaving 12 bases between the germline ends. The germline gives CDR1 SGHTA, CDR2 FQGTGA.

The CDR3 protein is CATSDPTSGGLQETQYF. DNA of the CDR3: TGTGCCACCAGTGACCCGACTAGCGGGGGCCTCCAAGAGACCCAGTACTTC. V gene TRBV24-1 combines with J gene TRBJ2-5; 12 bases map to TRBD2. Per the germline V gene, CDR1 is KGHDR and CDR2 is SFDVKD. V was pared by 4 bases and J by 1 base, with 6 bases of the junction left unmatched. The CDR3 is made up of 17 amino acids.

This clonotype came up many times. The genes are TRBV14 and TRBJ2-7; D unresolved. V was shortened by 0 bases and J by 1 base, with 4 bases between the two germline ends. Germline V gene lookup returns CDR1 SGHDN and CDR2 FVKESK. The CDR3 covers 13 residues. CDR3 coding DNA: TGTGCCAGCAGCCAAGAGGATTCCTACGAGCAGTACTTC. Protein: CASSQEDSYEQYF.

This clonotype was seen at least ten times. CDR3 residues: CASSQRWDRPYNEQFF. The CDR3, as DNA: TGTGCCAGCAGCCAAAGGTGGGACAGGCCGTACAATGAGCAGTTCTTC. The chain employs TRBV14 and TRBJ2-1; 8 nucleotides align to TRBD1. The CDR3 consists of 16 residues. The germline CDR1 and CDR2 sequences are SGHDN and FVKESK. Losses at the gene ends were 2 bases for V and 4 bases for J; bases not matched to a gene: 7.

This clonotype showed up many times. The chain uses TRBV24-1 and TRBJ2-3; D is possibly TRBD2 (7 bases). The CDR3 covers 16 residues. Germline loops: CDR1 KGHDR, CDR2 SFDVKD. V lost 3 bases, J lost 2 bases, and 14 bases lay in between. CDR3 amino acids: CATSDPRGADTDTQYF. The CDR3 nucleotides read TGTGCCACCAGTGATCCCCGGGGGGCCGACACAGATACGCAGTATTTT.

This clonotype was picked up many times. The rearrangement links TRBV30 to TRBJ1-6, with D hard to call. This CDR3 comprises 15 residues. Germline lookup yields CDR1 GTSNPN and CDR2 SVGIG (reference sequence). Trimming took 3 bases from V and 3 from J, leaving 12 bases between them. The CDR3 DNA reads TGTGCCTGGAGCGAAAAGAAAAACTATAATTCACCCCTCCACTTT. This codes for CAWSEKKNYNSPLHF.

This clonotype was seen many times. The CDR3 nucleotides read TGCAGTGCTCCGGACAGGGCGGAAAAACTGTTTTTT. Translated, it gives CSAPDRAEKLFF. The chain links TRBV20-1 to TRBJ1-4, with 8 bases aligning to TRBD1. CDR1 and CDR2 (germline): DFQATT, SNEGSKA (reference sequence). J lost 8 bases, V lost 5 bases, and 4 bases had no gene match. CDR3 length equals 12 residues.

This clonotype was recorded at least ten times. The chain is built from TRBV27 and TRBJ1-6; the D gene is possibly TRBD1 (5 bases). The V gene's germline CDR1 is MNHEY and CDR2 SMNVEV (reference sequence). CDR3 length: 17 residues. V lost 2 bases, J lost 1 base, and 12 bases lay in between. The CDR3, as DNA: TGTGCCAGCAGTTTAAGAAGGGGTGGTTCCTATAATTCACCCCTCCACTTT. Residues: CASSLRRGGSYNSPLHF.

This clonotype turned up a few times. This sequence joins TRBV4-2 and TRBJ2-3, with TRBD2 matching over 7 bases. The CDR3 runs to 16 residues. The V segment lost 0 bases and the J segment 3 bases; nucleotides outside the gene matches: 6. Germline lookup yields CDR1 LGHNA and CDR2 YNFKEQ. CDR3 amino acids: CASSQESGAGTDTQYF. The CDR3 DNA is TGTGCCAGCAGCCAAGAATCGGGAGCGGGAACAGATACGCAGTATTTT.

In its sample, this clonotype was seen a few times. A single base separates this from a much larger clone, so it may be a read error. The chain couples TRBV11-3 to TRBJ2-7, with 7 bases aligning to TRBD2. In germline, CDR1 is SGHNT, CDR2 YENEEA. This CDR3 is 15 amino acids long. V was pared by 11 bases and J by 7 bases, with 20 bases of the junction left unmatched. As DNA, the CDR3 is TGTGCCGGCAACGGGGGAAGCGGGGATCTGTATGAGCAGTACTTC. Encoded protein: CAGNGGSGDLYEQYF.

This clonotype was recorded many times. This chain uses TRBV18 with TRBJ2-2, with D hard to call. Trimming left V 5 bases short and J 5 bases short, with 15 bases between. This CDR3 contains 15 residues. CDR1 is KGHSH, CDR2 LQKENI, per germline. The CDR3 sequence is CASSTTIGSTGELFF. In DNA form, the CDR3 reads TGTGCCAGCTCAACCACTATAGGAAGTACCGGGGAGCTGTTTTTT.

This clonotype was recorded at least ten times. The V gene is TRBV7-6, the J gene TRBJ2-1; possibly TRBD1 for D (6 bases). The CDR3 spans 14 residues. Trimming removed 5 bases at V and 7 bases at J, with 15 bases between. The germline CDR1 and CDR2 sequences are SGHVS and FNYEAQ. The CDR3 loop is CASSPRQAANEQFF. CDR3 in DNA: TGTGCCAGCAGCCCTCGACAGGCGGCGAATGAGCAGTTCTTC.

This clonotype was seen repeatedly, ten times or more. The chain has TRBV7-2 and TRBJ2-3; D is unclear. Trimming shortened V by 5 bases and J by 6 bases, and 15 bases separated the two germline ends. The CDR3 sequence is 14 residues long. Germline V CDR1 and CDR2: SGHTA, FQGNSA. CDR3 sequence (DNA): TGTGCCAGCAGCCCAGTCAAGTATCCGGATACGCAGTATTTT. It yields the protein CASSPVKYPDTQYF.

The chain carries TRBV6-1 and TRBJ1-6, with D maybe TRBD1 (5 bases). Germline V lookup: CDR1 MNHNS, CDR2 SASEGT. The CDR3 runs 14 residues. The V end was cut by 11 bases, the J end by 6 bases, with 17 bases between. As DNA, the CDR3 is TGTGCCGGGGGGAGAGGACTGACTAATTCACCCCTCCACTTT. Amino acids: CAGGRGLTNSPLHF.

In its sample, this clonotype was seen many times. The rearrangement joins TRBV30 to TRBJ2-2; D may be TRBD1 (5 bases). The V gene lost 1 base and the J gene lost 5 bases, with 17 bases spanning the gap. This CDR3 region has 16 residues. CDR1 and CDR2 from the germline V gene are GTSNPN and SVGIG (reference sequence). CDR3: CAWSGIPGRGTGELFF. CDR3 DNA: TGTGCCTGGAGTGGCATACCAGGGCGAGGTACCGGGGAGCTGTTTTTT.

Here the CDR3 DNA reads TGTGCCAGCAGTTCCGGACAGGGTGCGTCCTACGAGCAGTACTTC. Protein: CASSSGQGASYEQYF. The chain uses TRBV12-3 or TRBV12-4 and TRBJ2-7; 8 positions match TRBD1. V shed 4 bases and J 1 base; nucleotides not matched to a gene: 6. The CDR3 totals 15 residues.